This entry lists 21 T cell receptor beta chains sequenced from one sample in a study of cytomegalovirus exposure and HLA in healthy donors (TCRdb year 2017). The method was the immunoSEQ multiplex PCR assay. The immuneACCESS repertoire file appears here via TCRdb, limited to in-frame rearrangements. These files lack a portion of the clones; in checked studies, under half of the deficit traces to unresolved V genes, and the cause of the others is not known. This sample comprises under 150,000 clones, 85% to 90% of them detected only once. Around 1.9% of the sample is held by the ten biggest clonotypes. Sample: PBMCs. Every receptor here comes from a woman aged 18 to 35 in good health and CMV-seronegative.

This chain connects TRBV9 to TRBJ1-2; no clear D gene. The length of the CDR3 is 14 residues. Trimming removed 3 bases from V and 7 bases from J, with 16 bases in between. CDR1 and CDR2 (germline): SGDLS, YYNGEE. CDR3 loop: CASSGPRETSGYTF. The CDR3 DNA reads TGTGCCAGCAGCGGCCCGAGGGAGACCAGTGGCTACACCTTC. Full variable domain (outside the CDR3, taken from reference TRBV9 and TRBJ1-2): DSGVTQTPKHLITATGQRVTLRCSPRSGDLSVYWYQQSLDQGLQFLIQYYNGEERAKGNILERFSAQQFPDLHSELNLSSLELGDSALYFCASSGPRETSGYTFGSGTRLTVV.

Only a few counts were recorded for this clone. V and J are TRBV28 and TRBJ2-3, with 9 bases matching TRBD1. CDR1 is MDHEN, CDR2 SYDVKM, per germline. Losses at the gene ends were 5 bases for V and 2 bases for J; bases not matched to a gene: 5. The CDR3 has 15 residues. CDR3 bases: TGTGCCAGCAGTCAGGACAGGGGAATCACAGATACGCAGTATTTT. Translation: CASSQDRGITDTQYF.

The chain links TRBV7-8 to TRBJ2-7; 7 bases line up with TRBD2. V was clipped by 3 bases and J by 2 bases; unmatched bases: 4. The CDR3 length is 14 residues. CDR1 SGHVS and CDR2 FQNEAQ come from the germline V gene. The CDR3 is CASSFDGGTYEQYF. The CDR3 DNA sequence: TGTGCCAGCAGCTTCGACGGGGGGACCTACGAGCAGTACTTC.

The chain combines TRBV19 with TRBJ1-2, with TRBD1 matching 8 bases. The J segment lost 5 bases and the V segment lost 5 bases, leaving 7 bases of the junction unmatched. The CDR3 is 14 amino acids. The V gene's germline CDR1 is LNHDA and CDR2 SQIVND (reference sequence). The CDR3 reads CASSAGDRLYGYTF. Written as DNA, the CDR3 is TGTGCCAGTAGTGCAGGGGACAGGTTATATGGCTACACCTTC.

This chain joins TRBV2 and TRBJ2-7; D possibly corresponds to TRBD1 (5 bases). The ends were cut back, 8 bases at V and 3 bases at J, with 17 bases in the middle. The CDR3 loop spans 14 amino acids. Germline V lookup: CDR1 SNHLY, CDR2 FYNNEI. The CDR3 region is CASAGFGRDYEQYF. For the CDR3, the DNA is TGTGCCAGCGCCGGATTCGGCAGGGACTACGAGCAGTACTTC.

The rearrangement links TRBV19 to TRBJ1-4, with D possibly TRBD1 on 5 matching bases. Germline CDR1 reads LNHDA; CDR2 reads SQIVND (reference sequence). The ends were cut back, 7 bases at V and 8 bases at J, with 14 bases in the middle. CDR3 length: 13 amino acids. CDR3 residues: CASKTAWEEKLFF. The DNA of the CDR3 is TGTGCCAGTAAGACAGCCTGGGAAGAAAAACTGTTTTTT.

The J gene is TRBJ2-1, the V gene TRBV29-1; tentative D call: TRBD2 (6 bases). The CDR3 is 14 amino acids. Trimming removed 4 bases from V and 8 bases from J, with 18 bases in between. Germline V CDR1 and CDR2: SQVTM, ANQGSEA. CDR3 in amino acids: CSVGDSRFIDEQFF. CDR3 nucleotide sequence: TGCAGCGTTGGGGACTCCCGTTTTATAGATGAGCAGTTCTTC.

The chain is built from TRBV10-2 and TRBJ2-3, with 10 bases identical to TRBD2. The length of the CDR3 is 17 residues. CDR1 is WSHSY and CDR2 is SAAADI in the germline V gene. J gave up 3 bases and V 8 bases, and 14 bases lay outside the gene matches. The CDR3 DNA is TGCGCCAGCGGTTACGCAAGCGGGAGGGCAACGACAGATACGCAGTATTTT. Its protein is CASGYASGRATTDTQYF.

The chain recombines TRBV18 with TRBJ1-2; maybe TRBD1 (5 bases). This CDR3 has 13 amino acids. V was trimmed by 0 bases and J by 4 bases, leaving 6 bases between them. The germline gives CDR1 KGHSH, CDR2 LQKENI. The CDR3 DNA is TGTGCCAGCTCACCACCGGGACTCTATGGCTACACCTTC. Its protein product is CASSPPGLYGYTF.

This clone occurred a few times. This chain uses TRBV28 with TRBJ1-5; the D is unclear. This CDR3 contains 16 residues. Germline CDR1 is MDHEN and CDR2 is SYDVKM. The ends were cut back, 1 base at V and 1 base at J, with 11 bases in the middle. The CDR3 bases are TGTGCCAGCAGTTTATCTTCCAGGTTGAGCAATCAGCCCCAGCATTTT. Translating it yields CASSLSSRLSNQPQHF. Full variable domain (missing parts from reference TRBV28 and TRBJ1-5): DVKVTQSSRYLVKRTGEKVFLECVQDMDHENMFWYRQDPGLGLRLIYFSYDVKMKEKGDIPEGYSVSREKKERFSLILESASTNQTSMYLCASSLSSRLSNQPQHFGDGTRLSIL.

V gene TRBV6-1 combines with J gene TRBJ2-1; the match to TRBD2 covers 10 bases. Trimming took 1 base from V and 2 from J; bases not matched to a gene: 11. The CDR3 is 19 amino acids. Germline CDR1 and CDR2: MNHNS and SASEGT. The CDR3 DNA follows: TGTGCCAGCAGTGAAGGTTGGTTAGCGGGAGGTAGCACCTACAATGAGCAGTTCTTC. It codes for CASSEGWLAGGSTYNEQFF.

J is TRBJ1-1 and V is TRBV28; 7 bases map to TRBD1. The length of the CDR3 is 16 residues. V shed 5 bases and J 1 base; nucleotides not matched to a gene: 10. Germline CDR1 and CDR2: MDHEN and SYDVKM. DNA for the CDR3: TGTGCCAGCAGTACCGGGACAGCCAGCAGGAACACTGAAGCTTTCTTT. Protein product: CASSTGTASRNTEAFF. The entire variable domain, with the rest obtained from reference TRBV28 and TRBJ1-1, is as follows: DVKVTQSSRYLVKRTGEKVFLECVQDMDHENMFWYRQDPGLGLRLIYFSYDVKMKEKGDIPEGYSVSREKKERFSLILESASTNQTSMYLCASSTGTASRNTEAFFGQGTRLTVV.

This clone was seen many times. In DNA form, the CDR3 reads TGCGCCAGCAGCTCCTATGACAAGAACACCGGGGAGCTGTTTTTT. It yields the protein CASSSYDKNTGELFF. The chain has TRBV5-1 and TRBJ2-2; D call uncertain. Germline values: CDR1 SGHRS, CDR2 YFSETQ. This CDR3 region has 15 residues. Deletions cut 3 bases from V and 1 base from J, with 10 bases between. Together with reference TRBV5-1 and TRBJ2-2, the CDR3 gives the full variable domain: KAGVTQTPRYLIKTRGQQVTLSCSPISGHRSVSWYQQTPGQGLQFLFEYFSETQRNKGNFPGRFSGRQFSNSRSEMNVSTLELGDSALYLCASSSYDKNTGELFFGEGSRLTVL.

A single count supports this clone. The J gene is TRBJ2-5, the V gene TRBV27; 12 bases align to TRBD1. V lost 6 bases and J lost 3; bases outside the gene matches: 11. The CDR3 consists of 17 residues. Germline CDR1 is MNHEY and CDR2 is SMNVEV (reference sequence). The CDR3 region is CASSLGQGALSKETQYF. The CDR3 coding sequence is TGTGCCAGCAGCCTGGGACAGGGGGCGTTAAGTAAAGAGACCCAGTACTTC.

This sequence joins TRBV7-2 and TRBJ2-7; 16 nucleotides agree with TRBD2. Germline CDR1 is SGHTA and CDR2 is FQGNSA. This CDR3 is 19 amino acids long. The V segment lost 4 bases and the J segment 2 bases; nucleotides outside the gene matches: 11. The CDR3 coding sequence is TGTGCCAGCAGCTCGTTCCCTGGGACTAGCGGGGGGGGTCCCTACGAGCAGTACTTC. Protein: CASSSFPGTSGGGPYEQYF. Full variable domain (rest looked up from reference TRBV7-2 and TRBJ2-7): GAGVSQSPSNKVTEKGKDVELRCDPISGHTALYWYRQSLGQGLEFLIYFQGNSAPDKSGLPSDRFSAERTGGSVSTLTIQRTQQEDSAVYLCASSSFPGTSGGGPYEQYFGPGTRLTVT.

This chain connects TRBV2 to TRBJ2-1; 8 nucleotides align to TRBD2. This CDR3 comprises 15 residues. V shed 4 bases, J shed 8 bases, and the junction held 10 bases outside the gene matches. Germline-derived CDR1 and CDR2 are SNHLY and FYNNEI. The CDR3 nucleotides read TGTGCCAGCAGTGTGACCGGGACTAGGTTAGATGAGCAGTTCTTC. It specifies CASSVTGTRLDEQFF. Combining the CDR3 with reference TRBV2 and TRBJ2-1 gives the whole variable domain EPEVTQTPSHQVTQMGQEVILRCVPISNHLYFYWYRQILGQKVEFLVSFYNNEISEKSEIFDDQFSVERPDGSNFTLKIRSTKLEDSAMYFCASSVTGTRLDEQFFGPGTRLTVL.

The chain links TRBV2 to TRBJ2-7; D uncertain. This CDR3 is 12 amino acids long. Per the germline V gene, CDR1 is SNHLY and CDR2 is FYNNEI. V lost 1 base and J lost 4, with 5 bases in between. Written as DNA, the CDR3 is TGTGCCAGCAGTGAAGTCCGGTACGAGCAGTACTTC. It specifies CASSEVRYEQYF.

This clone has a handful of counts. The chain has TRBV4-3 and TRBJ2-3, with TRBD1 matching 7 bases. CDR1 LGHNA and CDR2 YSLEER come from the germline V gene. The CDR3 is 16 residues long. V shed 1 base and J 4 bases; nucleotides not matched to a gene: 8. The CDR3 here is CASSQVFGQGADTQYF. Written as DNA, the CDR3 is TGCGCCAGCAGCCAAGTCTTCGGGCAGGGGGCAGATACGCAGTATTTT.

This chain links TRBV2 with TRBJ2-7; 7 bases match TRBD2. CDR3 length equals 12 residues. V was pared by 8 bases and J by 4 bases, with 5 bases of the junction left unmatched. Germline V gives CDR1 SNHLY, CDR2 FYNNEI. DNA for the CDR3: TGTGCCAGCGAGGTGGGGGGGTACGAGCAGTACTTC. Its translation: CASEVGGYEQYF. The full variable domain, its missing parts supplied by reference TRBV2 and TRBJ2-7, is EPEVTQTPSHQVTQMGQEVILRCVPISNHLYFYWYRQILGQKVEFLVSFYNNEISEKSEIFDDQFSVERPDGSNFTLKIRSTKLEDSAMYFCASEVGGYEQYFGPGTRLTVT.

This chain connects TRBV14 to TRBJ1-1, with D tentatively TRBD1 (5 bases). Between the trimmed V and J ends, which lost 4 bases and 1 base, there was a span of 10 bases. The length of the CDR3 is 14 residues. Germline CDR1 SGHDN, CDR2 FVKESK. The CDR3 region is CASSLRTGNTEAFF. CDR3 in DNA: TGTGCCAGCAGCCTTCGAACAGGGAACACTGAAGCTTTCTTT. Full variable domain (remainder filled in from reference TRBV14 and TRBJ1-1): EAGVTQFPSHSVIEKGQTVTLRCDPISGHDNLYWYRRVMGKEIKFLLHFVKESKQDESGMPNNRFLAERTGGTYSTLKVQPAELEDSGVYFCASSLRTGNTEAFFGQGTRLTVV.

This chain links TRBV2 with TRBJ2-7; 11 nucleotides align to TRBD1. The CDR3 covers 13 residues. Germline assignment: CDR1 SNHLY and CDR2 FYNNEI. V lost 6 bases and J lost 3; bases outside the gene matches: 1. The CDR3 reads CASRGTGGYEQYF. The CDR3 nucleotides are TGTGCCAGCAGAGGGACAGGGGGCTACGAGCAGTACTTC.